The TCR beta chain under discussion was sequenced for a study of T cells in Graves' hyperthyroidism and ophthalmopathy. For this clonotype: What it binds is unknown.

RNA transcripts served as the template for amplifying TCR beta CDR3 regions. The study used the HTBI primer set for a first-round RT-PCR of the TCR CDR3. TCRdb independently ran MiXCR on the multiplex PCR reads; one entry per CDR3 protein. The top ten hold 4% to 6.5% of the sample, which has roughly 380,000 distinct CDR3 sequences, roughly an eighth seen once. The study's findings and limits: Among thyroid clonotypes expanded above 0.001, most also appeared in blood.

Germline assignment: CDR1 DFQATT and CDR2 SNEGSKA (reference sequence). The ends lost 6 bases at V and 1 base at J; junction bases unmatched: 0. The CDR3 loop spans 13 amino acids. V is TRBV20-1 and J is TRBJ2-2; 9 nucleotides align to TRBD1. This sequence originates from a woman aged 18-35 years with Graves' hyperthyroidism. Specimen: blood. In DNA, the CDR3 is TGCAGTGCGGGACAGGGGAACACCGGGGAGCTGTTTTTT. Protein: CSAGQGNTGELFF.